This T cell receptor beta chain was recorded in a study of graft-versus-host responses after intestinal transplantation. Whole-study context: Uniformly, recipients were administered anti-thymocyte globulin induction with subsequent tacrolimus and steroids for approximately three years.

This CDR3 has 16 residues. Per germline, CDR1 MNHEY and CDR2 SVGAGI. Trimming removed 0 bases at V and 3 bases at J, with 11 bases between. On this clone: The antigen is undetermined.

Measured with immunoSEQ multiplex PCR; TCRdb has only the in-frame clones, and not every one. The sample holds about 100,000 clones; around nine tenths are singletons and the top ten take 6%. The clonotype comes from a human donor who received an intestinal transplant. The genes are TRBV6-5 and TRBJ2-2; D might be TRBD1 (6 bases). Here the sequenced sample was unstimulated CD8+ T cells sorted from spleen or lymph node cells, taken before intestinal transplant. The CDR3 reads CASSYSQGPHTGELFF. The DNA for the CDR3 is TGTGCCAGCAGTTACTCGCAGGGGCCCCACACCGGGGAGCTGTTTTTT.